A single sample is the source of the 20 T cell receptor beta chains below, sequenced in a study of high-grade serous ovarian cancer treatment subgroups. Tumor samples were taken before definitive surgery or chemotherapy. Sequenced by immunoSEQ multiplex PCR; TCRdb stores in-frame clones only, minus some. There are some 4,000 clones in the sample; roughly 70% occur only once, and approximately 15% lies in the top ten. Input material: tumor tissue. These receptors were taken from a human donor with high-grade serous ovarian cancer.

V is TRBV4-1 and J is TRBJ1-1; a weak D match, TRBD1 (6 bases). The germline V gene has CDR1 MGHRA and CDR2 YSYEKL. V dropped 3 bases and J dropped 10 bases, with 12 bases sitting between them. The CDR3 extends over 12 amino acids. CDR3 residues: CASSHGGTGAFF. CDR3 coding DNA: TGCGCCAGCAGCCATGGGGGCACCGGAGCTTTCTTT.

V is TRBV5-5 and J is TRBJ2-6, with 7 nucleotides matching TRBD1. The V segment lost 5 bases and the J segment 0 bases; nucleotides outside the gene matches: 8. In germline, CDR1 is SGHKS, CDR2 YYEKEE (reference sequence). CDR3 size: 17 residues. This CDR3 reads CASSLWTGSSGANVLTF. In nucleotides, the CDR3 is TGTGCCAGCAGTTTATGGACAGGATCCTCTGGGGCCAACGTCCTGACTTTC.

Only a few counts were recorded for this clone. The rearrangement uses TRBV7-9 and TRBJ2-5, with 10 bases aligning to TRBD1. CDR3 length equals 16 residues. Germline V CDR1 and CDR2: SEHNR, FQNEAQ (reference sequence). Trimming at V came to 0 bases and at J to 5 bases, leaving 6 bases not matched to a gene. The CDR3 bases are TGTGCCAGCAGCTTAGCTTGGGACAGGGGACGTGAGACCCAGTACTTC. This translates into CASSLAWDRGRETQYF.

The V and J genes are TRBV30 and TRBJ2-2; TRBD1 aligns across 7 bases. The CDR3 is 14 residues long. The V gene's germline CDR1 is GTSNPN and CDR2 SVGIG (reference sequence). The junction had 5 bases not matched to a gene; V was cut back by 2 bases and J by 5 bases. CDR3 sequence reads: CAWSQNRGTGELFF. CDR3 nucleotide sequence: TGTGCCTGGAGTCAGAACAGGGGTACCGGGGAGCTGTTTTTT.

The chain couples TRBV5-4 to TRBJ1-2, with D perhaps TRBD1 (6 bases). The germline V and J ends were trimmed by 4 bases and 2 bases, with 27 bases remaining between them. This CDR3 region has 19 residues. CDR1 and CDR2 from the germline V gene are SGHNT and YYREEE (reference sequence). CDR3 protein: CASSQVPGGVVTGNYGYTF. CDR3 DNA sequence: TGTGCCAGCAGCCAAGTCCCTGGTGGGGTAGTAACAGGGAACTATGGCTACACCTTC.

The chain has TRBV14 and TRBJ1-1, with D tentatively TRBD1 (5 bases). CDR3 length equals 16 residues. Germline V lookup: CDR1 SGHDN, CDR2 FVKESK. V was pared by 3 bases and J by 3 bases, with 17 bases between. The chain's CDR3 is CASSQPKRGGDTEAFF. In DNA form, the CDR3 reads TGTGCCAGCAGCCAGCCCAAGCGGGGGGGGGACACTGAAGCTTTCTTT.

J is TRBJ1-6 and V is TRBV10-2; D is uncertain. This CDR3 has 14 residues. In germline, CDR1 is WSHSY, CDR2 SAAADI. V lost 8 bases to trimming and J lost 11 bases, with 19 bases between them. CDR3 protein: CASRSAGGAAPLHF. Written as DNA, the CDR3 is TGCGCCAGCCGGTCGGCCGGTGGAGCGGCACCCCTCCACTTT.

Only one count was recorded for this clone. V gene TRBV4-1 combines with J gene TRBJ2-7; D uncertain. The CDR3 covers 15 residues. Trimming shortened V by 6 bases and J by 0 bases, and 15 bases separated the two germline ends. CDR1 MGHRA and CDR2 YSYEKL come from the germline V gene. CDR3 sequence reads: CASRQSALGSYEQYF. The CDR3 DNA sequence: TGCGCCAGCAGGCAGAGCGCCCTGGGCTCCTACGAGCAGTACTTC.

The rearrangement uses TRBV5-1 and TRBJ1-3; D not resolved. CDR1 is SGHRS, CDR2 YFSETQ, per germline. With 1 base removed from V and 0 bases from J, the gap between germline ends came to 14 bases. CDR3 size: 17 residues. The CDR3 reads CASSLSGDDISGNTIYF. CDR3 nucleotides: TGCGCCAGCAGCTTGTCGGGCGACGATATCTCTGGAAACACCATATATTTT.

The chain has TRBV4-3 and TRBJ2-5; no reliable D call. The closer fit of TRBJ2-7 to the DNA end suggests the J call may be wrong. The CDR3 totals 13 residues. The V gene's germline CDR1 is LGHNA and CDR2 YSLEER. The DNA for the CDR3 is TGCGCCAGCAGCCAATCCCCTCGTAACGAGCAGTACTTC. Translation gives CASSQSPRNEQYF.

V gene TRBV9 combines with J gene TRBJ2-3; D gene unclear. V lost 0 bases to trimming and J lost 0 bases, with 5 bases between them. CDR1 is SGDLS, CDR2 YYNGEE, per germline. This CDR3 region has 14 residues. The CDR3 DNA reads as TGTGCCAGCAGCGTAGACGGGAGCACAGATACGCAGTATTTT. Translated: CASSVDGSTDTQYF.

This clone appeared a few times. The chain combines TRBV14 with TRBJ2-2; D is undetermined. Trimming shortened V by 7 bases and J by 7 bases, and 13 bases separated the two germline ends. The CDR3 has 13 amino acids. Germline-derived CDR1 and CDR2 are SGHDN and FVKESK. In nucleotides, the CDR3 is TGTGCCAGCACCCCGGAGCTCGGCGGGGAGCTGTTTTTT. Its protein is CASTPELGGELFF.

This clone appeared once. CDR3 in amino acids: CASTTKAIGEGTENTEAFF. In DNA form, the CDR3 reads TGTGCCAGCACCACCAAGGCCATTGGAGAGGGGACAGAGAACACTGAAGCTTTCTTT. This chain uses TRBV4-2 with TRBJ1-1, with 7 bases that match TRBD1. There are 19 residues in the CDR3. Germline lookup yields CDR1 LGHNA and CDR2 YNFKEQ. V gave up 7 bases and J gave up 1 base; unmatched junction bases: 21.

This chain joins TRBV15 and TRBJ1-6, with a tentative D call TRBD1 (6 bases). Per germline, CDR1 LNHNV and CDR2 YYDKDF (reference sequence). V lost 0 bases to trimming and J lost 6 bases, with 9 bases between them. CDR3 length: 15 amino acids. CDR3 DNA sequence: TGTGCCACCAGCAGAGAGACAGGAGGTAATTCACCCCTCCACTTT. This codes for CATSRETGGNSPLHF.

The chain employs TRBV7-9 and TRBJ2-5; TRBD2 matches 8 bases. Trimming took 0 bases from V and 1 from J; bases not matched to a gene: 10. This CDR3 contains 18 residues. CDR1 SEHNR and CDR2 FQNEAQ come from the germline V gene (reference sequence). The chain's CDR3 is CASSLAIATGTSQETQYF. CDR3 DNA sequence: TGTGCCAGCAGCTTAGCGATTGCTACCGGGACTAGCCAAGAGACCCAGTACTTC.

The DNA of the CDR3 is TGTGCCAGCAGCTTAGTATCGGGTTCCGGGACAGCTAATGGCTACACCTTC. Translation: CASSLVSGSGTANGYTF. The rearrangement links TRBV11-2 to TRBJ1-2; 7 bases map to TRBD1. J gave up 6 bases and V 1 base, and 14 bases lay outside the gene matches. The CDR3 is made up of 17 amino acids. Germline V gives CDR1 SGHAT, CDR2 FQNNGV.

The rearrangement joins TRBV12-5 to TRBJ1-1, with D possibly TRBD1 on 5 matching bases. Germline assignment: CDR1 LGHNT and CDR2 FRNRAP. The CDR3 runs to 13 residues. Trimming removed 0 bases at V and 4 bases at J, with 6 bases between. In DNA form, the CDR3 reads TGTGCTAGTGGTTTGGTAAGGGGCACTGAAGCTTTCTTT. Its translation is CASGLVRGTEAFF.

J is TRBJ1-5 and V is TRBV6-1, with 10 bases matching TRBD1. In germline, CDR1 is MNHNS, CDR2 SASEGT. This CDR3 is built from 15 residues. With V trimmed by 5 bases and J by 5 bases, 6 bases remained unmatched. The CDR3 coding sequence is TGTGCCAGCAGTTCCCGGGACAGGGGATATCAGCCCCAGCATTTT. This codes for CASSSRDRGYQPQHF.

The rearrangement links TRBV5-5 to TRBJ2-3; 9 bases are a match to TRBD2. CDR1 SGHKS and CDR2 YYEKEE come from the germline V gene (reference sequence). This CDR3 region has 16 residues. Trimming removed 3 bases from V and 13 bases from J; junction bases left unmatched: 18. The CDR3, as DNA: TGTGCCAGCAGCTCCAGGATTAGCGGGGGATCACGCTTTGAGTATTTT. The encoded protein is CASSSRISGGSRFEYF.

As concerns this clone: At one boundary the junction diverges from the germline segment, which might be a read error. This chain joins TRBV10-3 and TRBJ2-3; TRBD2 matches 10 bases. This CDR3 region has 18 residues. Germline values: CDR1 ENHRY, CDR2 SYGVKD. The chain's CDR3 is CAISESIASGGLTNTQYF. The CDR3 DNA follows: TGTGCCATCAGTGAGTCGATTGCTAGCGGGGGACTCACAAATACGCAGTATTTT.